Below, one T cell receptor (beta chain) is given with its context. The sample is drawn from a study of blood T cell repertoires in COVID-19. This table comes from immunoSEQ multiplex PCR, and its TCRdb copy is limited to in-frame clones, with some not included. The table includes about 46,000 clones, about 89% detected once. The specimen sequenced was peripheral blood. The sequence was collected from a human donor in a cohort sampled during active COVID-19.

This CDR3 reads CASSQEVGGDFSEKLFF. The CDR3 bases are TGCGCCAGCAGCCAAGAGGTCGGTGGGGACTTCAGTGAAAAACTGTTTTTT. V and J are TRBV4-1 and TRBJ1-4, with D tentatively TRBD1 (5 bases). V dropped 0 bases and J dropped 7 bases, with 18 bases sitting between them. There are 17 residues in the CDR3. Germline CDR1 MGHRA, CDR2 YSYEKL.